This passage covers 21 T cell receptor beta chains from one sample sequenced in a study of OX40 agonist ivuxolimab in advanced cancers. Profiled with immunoSEQ multiplex PCR; TCRdb holds only in-frame clones, not every one. This table has tens of thousands of clones, more than 70% appearing once. Sequencing used CD4+ or CD8+ T cells sorted from blood, obtained in a trial of the OX40 agonist ivuxolimab. Receptors originate from an adult with an advanced solid tumor such as melanoma, head and neck, liver or kidney cancer.

The CDR3 region is CASSLAPGGAMDTQYF. Written as DNA, the CDR3 is TGTGCCAGCAGCTTAGCGCCCGGGGGGGCCATGGATACGCAGTATTTT. The rearrangement joins TRBV7-7 to TRBJ2-3; 8 nucleotides align to TRBD2. Germline V gene data show CDR1 as SSHAT and CDR2 as FNYEAQ (reference sequence). V trimming: 0 bases; J trimming: 6 bases; junction bases outside the gene matches: 8. This CDR3 is built from 16 residues.

Written as DNA, the CDR3 is TGTGCCAGTAGTTTGGACAGGGGAGCCGGGGAGCTGTTTTTT. Encoded protein: CASSLDRGAGELFF. This chain connects TRBV19 to TRBJ2-2; 9 bases agree with TRBD1. The CDR3 has 14 amino acids. Germline CDR1 LNHDA, CDR2 SQIVND (reference sequence). Trimming removed 5 bases from V and 6 bases from J; junction bases left unmatched: 4. Combining the CDR3 with reference TRBV19 and TRBJ2-2 gives the whole variable domain DGGITQSPKYLFRKEGQNVTLSCEQNLNHDAMYWYRQDPGQGLRLIYYSQIVNDFQKGDIAEGYSVSREKKESFPLTVTSAQKNPTAFYLCASSLDRGAGELFFGEGSRLTVL.

The chain combines TRBV6-6 with TRBJ2-3; D is ambiguous. V was trimmed by 6 bases and J by 6 bases, leaving 7 bases between them. This CDR3 contains 11 residues. Germline V gene lookup returns CDR1 MNHNY and CDR2 SVGAGI (reference sequence). The CDR3 DNA sequence: TGTGCCAGCAGACAAGAGGATACGCAGTATTTT. It is translated as CASRQEDTQYF.

The V and J genes are TRBV28 and TRBJ1-1; TRBD1 aligns across 11 bases. The CDR3 contains 14 residues. CDR1 and CDR2 (germline): MDHEN, SYDVKM. V shed 6 bases and J 7 bases; nucleotides not matched to a gene: 7. The CDR3, as DNA: TGTGCCAGCAGAACAGGACAGGGGGCCGGTGAAGCTTTCTTT. Translation gives CASRTGQGAGEAFF. The full variable domain, with the rest looked up from reference TRBV28 and TRBJ1-1, is DVKVTQSSRYLVKRTGEKVFLECVQDMDHENMFWYRQDPGLGLRLIYFSYDVKMKEKGDIPEGYSVSREKKERFSLILESASTNQTSMYLCASRTGQGAGEAFFGQGTRLTVV.

This sequence joins TRBV10-3 and TRBJ1-1, with D tentatively TRBD1 (5 bases). Trimming took 7 bases from V and 1 from J, leaving 13 bases between them. There are 14 residues in the CDR3. Looked up from germline, CDR1 is ENHRY and CDR2 is SYGVKD. Written as DNA, the CDR3 is TGTGCCATCAAACCTGGCAGGGAGAACACTGAAGCTTTCTTT. Translation: CAIKPGRENTEAFF.

This clone has just a few counts. This chain connects TRBV7-2 to TRBJ2-1; 9 bases agree with TRBD1. The CDR3 contains 13 residues. J was trimmed by 10 bases and V by 6 bases; bases with no gene match: 7. CDR1 is SGHTA and CDR2 is FQGNSA in the germline V gene. CDR3 in amino acids: CASRLQGAGEQFF. In DNA, the CDR3 is TGTGCCAGCAGGTTACAGGGGGCAGGGGAGCAGTTCTTC.

V and J are TRBV14 and TRBJ1-4; D call uncertain. With 0 bases removed from V and 7 bases from J, the gap between germline ends came to 18 bases. CDR3 length equals 17 residues. Germline CDR1 and CDR2: SGHDN and FVKESK. The CDR3 region is CASSQESRALKREKLFF. The CDR3 DNA reads TGTGCCAGCAGCCAAGAGTCTCGGGCTTTGAAGCGTGAAAAACTGTTTTTT. Full variable domain (remainder filled in from reference TRBV14 and TRBJ1-4): EAGVTQFPSHSVIEKGQTVTLRCDPISGHDNLYWYRRVMGKEIKFLLHFVKESKQDESGMPNNRFLAERTGGTYSTLKVQPAELEDSGVYFCASSQESRALKREKLFFGSGTQLSVL.

This sequence joins TRBV19 and TRBJ2-1, with D tentatively TRBD2 (5 bases). This CDR3 contains 14 residues. Trimming shortened V by 5 bases and J by 5 bases, and 13 bases separated the two germline ends. Germline V lookup: CDR1 LNHDA, CDR2 SQIVND (reference sequence). The CDR3 reads CASSPGNINNEQFF. The CDR3 DNA reads TGTGCCAGTAGTCCGGGGAATATTAACAATGAGCAGTTCTTC.

The chain joins TRBV5-4 to TRBJ1-6, with D tentatively TRBD1 (6 bases). Per the germline V gene, CDR1 is SGHNT and CDR2 is YYREEE (reference sequence). The CDR3 extends over 15 amino acids. V lost 4 bases and J 5 bases, leaving 13 bases between the germline ends. This CDR3 is CASSQAGVNNSPLHF. The CDR3 DNA reads as TGTGCCAGCAGCCAAGCAGGGGTGAATAATTCACCCCTCCACTTT.

This clone appeared once. The rearrangement joins TRBV5-1 to TRBJ2-2; 8 bases are shared with TRBD1. With 7 bases clipped from V and 5 bases from J, the junction kept 7 bases outside the gene matches. The CDR3 spans 14 residues. Germline values: CDR1 SGHRS, CDR2 YFSETQ. CDR3 DNA sequence: TGCGCCAGCTTTGGACAGGGTAGAACCGGGGAGCTGTTTTTT. Residues: CASFGQGRTGELFF.

This chain links TRBV6-5 with TRBJ2-1, with 10 nucleotides matching TRBD1. With V trimmed by 4 bases and J by 7 bases, 7 bases remained unmatched. CDR3 length: 15 residues. Germline loops: CDR1 MNHEY, CDR2 SVGAGI. CDR3 bases: TGTGCCAGCAGTTTCTCGGGACAGGGGTTAAATGAGCAGTTCTTC. Translation gives CASSFSGQGLNEQFF.

This sequence joins TRBV5-5 and TRBJ1-1; D remains unclear. The CDR3 is made up of 14 amino acids. V was clipped by 4 bases and J by 1 base, with 11 bases between them. The germline V gene has CDR1 SGHKS and CDR2 YYEKEE (reference sequence). For the CDR3, the DNA is TGTGCCAGCAGCCGATTCAACGAGAACACTGAAGCTTTCTTT. This encodes CASSRFNENTEAFF.

The chain's CDR3 is CASSLQTGGSEAFF. CDR3 DNA: TGCGCCAGCAGCTTGCAAACAGGTGGGTCTGAAGCTTTCTTT. J is TRBJ1-1 and V is TRBV5-1; perhaps TRBD1 as D (5 bases). V lost 1 base to trimming and J lost 6 bases, with 13 bases between them. The CDR3 is 14 amino acids. Germline V gene sequence: CDR1 SGHRS, CDR2 YFSETQ.

This clone was counted a few times. The gene calls are TRBV9 and TRBJ2-1, with a tentative D call TRBD1 (5 bases). CDR3 size: 16 residues. The germline gives CDR1 SGDLS, CDR2 YYNGEE. V was clipped by 0 bases and J by 1 base, with 11 bases between them. In DNA form, the CDR3 reads TGTGCCAGCAGCGTAGGTTCGACAGCTTCCTACAATGAGCAGTTCTTC. It translates to CASSVGSTASYNEQFF.

V gene TRBV18 combines with J gene TRBJ1-1; D unclear. From germline, CDR1 is KGHSH and CDR2 LQKENI. The CDR3 runs to 15 residues. Trimming stripped 3 bases from V and 5 bases from J, with 16 bases between. CDR3 protein: CASSPMGSRGTEAFF. As DNA, the CDR3 is TGTGCCAGCTCACCTATGGGCTCCCGAGGGACTGAAGCTTTCTTT.

The chain carries TRBV6-1 and TRBJ2-7, with D unclear. Germline V gene sequence: CDR1 MNHNS, CDR2 SASEGT. V lost 8 bases, J lost 5 bases, and 13 bases lay in between. The CDR3 is 12 residues long. Written as DNA, the CDR3 is TGTGCCAGCTTAAACTTTGGAGACGAGCAGTACTTC. Its protein is CASLNFGDEQYF.

The rearrangement uses TRBV10-3 and TRBJ1-2, with TRBD1 matching over 9 bases. Looked up from germline, CDR1 is ENHRY and CDR2 is SYGVKD. J gave up 4 bases and V 0 bases, and 6 bases lay outside the gene matches. There are 16 residues in the CDR3. The CDR3 nucleotides read TGTGCCATCAGTGAGTCGGGACAGGGAGCCTCCTATGGCTACACCTTC. Amino acid sequence: CAISESGQGASYGYTF.

The V and J genes are TRBV6-1 and TRBJ2-4, with D possibly being TRBD2 (6 bases). Deletions cut 10 bases from V and 10 bases from J, with 11 bases between. CDR1 and CDR2 from the germline V gene are MNHNS and SASEGT. The CDR3 runs to 10 residues. CDR3 loop: CATMEGIQYF. The CDR3 region has the DNA TGTGCCACCATGGAGGGAATTCAGTACTTC.

The chain couples TRBV2 to TRBJ1-3; D is uncertain. The CDR3 sequence is 17 residues long. V was clipped by 11 bases and J by 2 bases, with 25 bases between them. Germline V lookup: CDR1 SNHLY, CDR2 FYNNEI. The CDR3 DNA follows: TGTGCCGTTCTTACTACGGGTCCTGGTGGCGCTGGAAACACCATATATTTT. Amino acids: CAVLTTGPGGAGNTIYF.

V usage is TRBV9 and J usage is TRBJ2-5; 7 nucleotides match TRBD1. V shed 6 bases, J shed 3 bases, and the junction held 8 bases outside the gene matches. The CDR3 extends over 14 amino acids. CDR1 and CDR2 from the germline V gene are SGDLS and YYNGEE. CDR3: CASTARTGEETQYF. The CDR3 DNA is TGTGCCAGCACCGCGAGGACAGGCGAAGAGACCCAGTACTTC.

The J gene is TRBJ1-6, the V gene TRBV6-1, with D uncertain. Trimming shortened V by 5 bases and J by 7 bases, and 6 bases separated the two germline ends. The CDR3 is 12 amino acids. The germline CDR1 and CDR2 sequences are MNHNS and SASEGT. The CDR3 protein is CASSFRNSPLHF. DNA of the CDR3: TGTGCCAGCAGTTTTAGAAATTCACCCCTCCACTTT.